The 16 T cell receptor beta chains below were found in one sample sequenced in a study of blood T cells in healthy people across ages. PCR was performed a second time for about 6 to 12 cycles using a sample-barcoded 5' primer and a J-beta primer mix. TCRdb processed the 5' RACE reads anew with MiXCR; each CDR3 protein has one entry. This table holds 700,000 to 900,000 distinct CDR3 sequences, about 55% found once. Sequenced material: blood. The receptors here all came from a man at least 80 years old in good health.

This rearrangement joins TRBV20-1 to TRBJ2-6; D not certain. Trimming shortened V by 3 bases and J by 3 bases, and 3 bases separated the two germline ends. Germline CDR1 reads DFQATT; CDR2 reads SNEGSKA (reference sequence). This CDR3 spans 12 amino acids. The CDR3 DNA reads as TGCAGTGCTAGGTATGGGGCCAACGTCCTGACTTTC. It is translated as CSARYGANVLTF.

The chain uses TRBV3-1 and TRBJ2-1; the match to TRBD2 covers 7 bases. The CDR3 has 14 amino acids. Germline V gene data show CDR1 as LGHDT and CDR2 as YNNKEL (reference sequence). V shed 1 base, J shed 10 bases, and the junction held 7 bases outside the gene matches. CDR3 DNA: TGTGCCAGCAGCCAAGCGGGAGGCTCCTACGAGCAGTTCTTC. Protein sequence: CASSQAGGSYEQFF.

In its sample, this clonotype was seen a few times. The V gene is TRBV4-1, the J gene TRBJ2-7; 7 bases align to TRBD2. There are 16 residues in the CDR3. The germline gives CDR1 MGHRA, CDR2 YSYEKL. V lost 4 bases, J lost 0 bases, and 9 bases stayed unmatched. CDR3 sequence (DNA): TGCGCCAGCAGCCTCAATCTAGCGGCAAGCTCCTACGAGCAGTACTTC. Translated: CASSLNLAASSYEQYF.

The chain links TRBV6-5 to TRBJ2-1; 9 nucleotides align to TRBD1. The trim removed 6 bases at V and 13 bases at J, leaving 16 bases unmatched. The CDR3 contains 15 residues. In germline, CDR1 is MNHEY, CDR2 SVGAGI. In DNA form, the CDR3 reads TGTGCCAGCAGCCCCCAGGGAGTGGGACAGGGCGTCCAGTTCTTC. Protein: CASSPQGVGQGVQFF.

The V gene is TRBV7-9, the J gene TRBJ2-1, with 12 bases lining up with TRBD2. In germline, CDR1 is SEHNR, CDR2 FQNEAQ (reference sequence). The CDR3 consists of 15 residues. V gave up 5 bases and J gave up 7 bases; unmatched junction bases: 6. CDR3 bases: TGTGCCAGCAGCCGCGGACTAGCGGGAAGGAATGAGCAGTTCTTC. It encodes CASSRGLAGRNEQFF.

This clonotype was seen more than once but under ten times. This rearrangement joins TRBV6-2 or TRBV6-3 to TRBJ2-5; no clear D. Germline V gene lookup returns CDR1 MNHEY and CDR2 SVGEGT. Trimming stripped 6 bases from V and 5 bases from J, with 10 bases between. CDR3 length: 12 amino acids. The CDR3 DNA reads TGTGCCAGCAGCCAGACGGAGGAGACCCAGTACTTC. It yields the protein CASSQTEETQYF.

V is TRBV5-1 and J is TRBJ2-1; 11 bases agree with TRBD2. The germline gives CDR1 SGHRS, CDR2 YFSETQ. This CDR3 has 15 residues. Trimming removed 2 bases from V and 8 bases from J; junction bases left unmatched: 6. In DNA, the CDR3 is TGCGCCAGCAGCTTACTAGCGGGAGTCATATATGAGCAGTTCTTC. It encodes CASSLLAGVIYEQFF. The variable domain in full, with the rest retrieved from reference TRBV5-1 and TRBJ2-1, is KAGVTQTPRYLIKTRGQQVTLSCSPISGHRSVSWYQQTPGQGLQFLFEYFSETQRNKGNFPGRFSGRQFSNSRSEMNVSTLELGDSALYLCASSLLAGVIYEQFFGPGTRLTVL.

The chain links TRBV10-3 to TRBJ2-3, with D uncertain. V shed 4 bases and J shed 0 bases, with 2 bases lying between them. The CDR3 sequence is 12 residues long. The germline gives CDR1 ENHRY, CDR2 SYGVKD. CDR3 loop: CAISGSTDTQYF. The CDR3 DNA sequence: TGTGCCATCAGTGGGAGCACAGATACGCAGTATTTT.

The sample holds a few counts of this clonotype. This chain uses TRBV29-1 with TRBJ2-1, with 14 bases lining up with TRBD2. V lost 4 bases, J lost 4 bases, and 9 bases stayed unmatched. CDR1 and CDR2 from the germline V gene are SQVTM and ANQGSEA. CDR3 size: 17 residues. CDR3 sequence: CSVGGLAGGGGYNEQFF. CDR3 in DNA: TGCAGCGTTGGAGGACTAGCGGGAGGCGGCGGTTACAATGAGCAGTTCTTC.

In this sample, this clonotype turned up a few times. The DNA of the CDR3 is TGTGCCTCCTACCCTAGCGGGACCTACAATGAGCAGTTCTTC. The encoded protein is CASYPSGTYNEQFF. The chain combines TRBV28 with TRBJ2-1, with 9 bases lining up with TRBD2. The germline V gene has CDR1 MDHEN and CDR2 SYDVKM. V was pared by 11 bases and J by 2 bases, with 7 bases of the junction left unmatched. The CDR3 has 14 amino acids.

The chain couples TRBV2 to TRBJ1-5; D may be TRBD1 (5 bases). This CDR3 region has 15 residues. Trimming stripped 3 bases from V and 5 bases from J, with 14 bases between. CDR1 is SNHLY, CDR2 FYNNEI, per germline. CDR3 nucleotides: TGTGCCAGCAGTGACCGGGACTTATGGGATCAGCCCCAGCATTTT. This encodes CASSDRDLWDQPQHF.

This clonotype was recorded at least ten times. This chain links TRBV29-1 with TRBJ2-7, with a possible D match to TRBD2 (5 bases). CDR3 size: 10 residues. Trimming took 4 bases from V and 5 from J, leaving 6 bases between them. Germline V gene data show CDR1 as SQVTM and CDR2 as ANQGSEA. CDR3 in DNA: TGCAGCGTTGGGGGAGACGAGCAGTACTTC. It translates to CSVGGDEQYF.

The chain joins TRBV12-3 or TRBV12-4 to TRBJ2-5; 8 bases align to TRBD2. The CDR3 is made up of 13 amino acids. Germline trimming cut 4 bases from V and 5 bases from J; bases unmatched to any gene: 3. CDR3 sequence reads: CASSCGGKETQYF. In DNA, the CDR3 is TGTGCCAGCAGTTGCGGGGGGAAGGAGACCCAGTACTTC.

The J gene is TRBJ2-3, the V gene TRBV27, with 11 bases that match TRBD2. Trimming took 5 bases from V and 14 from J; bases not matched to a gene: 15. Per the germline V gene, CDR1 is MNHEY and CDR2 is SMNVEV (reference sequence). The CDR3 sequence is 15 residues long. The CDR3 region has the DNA TGTGCCAGCAGTCCCATAGCGGGGGGGCACAGAGACGCGTATTTT. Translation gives CASSPIAGGHRDAYF.

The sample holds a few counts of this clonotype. The CDR3 loop is CASSAGQWGNIQYF. The CDR3 DNA reads as TGTGCCAGCAGCGCCGGGCAATGGGGTAACATTCAGTACTTC. V usage is TRBV3-1 and J usage is TRBJ2-4, with D unclear. The CDR3 has 14 residues. Germline-derived CDR1 and CDR2 are LGHDT and YNNKEL (reference sequence). The ends were cut back, 5 bases at V and 7 bases at J, with 15 bases in the middle.

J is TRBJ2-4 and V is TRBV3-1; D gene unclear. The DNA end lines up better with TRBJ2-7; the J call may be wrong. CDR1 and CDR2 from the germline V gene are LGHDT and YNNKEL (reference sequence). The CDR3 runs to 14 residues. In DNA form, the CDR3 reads TGTGCCAGCAGCCAAGAGCGGCTGAACTACGAGCAGTACTTC. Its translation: CASSQERLNYEQYF.